The 25 T cell receptor beta chains in this list originate from one sample, sequenced in a study of shared clonotypes between healthy human individuals (dated by TCRdb to the early 2020s). CD8 naive samples were CD45RO-negative cells positively selected for CCR7, giving a CD45RA+CCR7+ population that excluded TemRA cells. The library was obtained by the immunoSEQ multiplex PCR assay. Here the immuneACCESS table is served through TCRdb, limited to in-frame sequences with V and J called. Missing clones are a known gap in these copies; in checked studies unresolved V genes cover under half, and the rest lacks a known reason. The sample table shows about 2,100,000 clones, and about 92% are seen once. More than 1.5% of the sample belongs to the ten largest clones. The sequencing sample was made of naive CD8+ T cells from PBMCs. Per the publication, the cell subset or site label means: CD45RA+CCR7+. Receptors originate from a man between 18 and 29 years old in good health. Some clones in this sample may be carry-over from other donors' samples.

The chain links TRBV4-1 to TRBJ2-7, with 10 bases matching TRBD1. Germline CDR1 and CDR2: MGHRA and YSYEKL. There are 15 residues in the CDR3. The junction had 3 bases not matched to a gene; V was cut back by 3 bases and J by 1 base. This CDR3 is CASSHRTGGSYEQYF. The CDR3, as DNA: TGCGCCAGCAGCCATCGGACAGGGGGGTCCTACGAGCAGTACTTC.

Of note for this clone: This specimen includes other DNA sequences encoding the same CDR3. This chain joins TRBV5-1 and TRBJ2-7; D gene uncertain. The ends were cut back, 0 bases at V and 0 bases at J, with 4 bases in the middle. CDR1 is SGHRS, CDR2 YFSETQ, per germline. The CDR3 length is 13 residues. The CDR3 sequence is CASSLDYSYEQYF. The DNA of the CDR3 is TGCGCCAGCAGCTTGGACTACTCCTACGAGCAGTACTTC.

The sample holds one count of this clone. The chain employs TRBV11-2 and TRBJ2-5; 9 nucleotides align to TRBD1. The germline CDR1 and CDR2 sequences are SGHAT and FQNNGV. V lost 5 bases, J lost 5 bases, and 18 bases stayed unmatched. The CDR3 spans 18 residues. The CDR3 bases are TGTGCCAGCAGCGCTATAGTGCCGGGACAGGGACCTAGGGAGACCCAGTACTTC. Translation gives CASSAIVPGQGPRETQYF.

The CDR3 sequence: CASSLGGKVEQYF. CDR3 nucleotide sequence: TGTGCCAGCAGTTTGGGTGGGAAGGTGGAGCAGTACTTC. The chain joins TRBV27 to TRBJ2-7, with no clear D. There are 13 residues in the CDR3. Deletions cut 3 bases from V and 7 bases from J, with 13 bases between. Germline loops: CDR1 MNHEY, CDR2 SMNVEV (reference sequence).

Of note for this clone: Other DNA sequences in this sample translate to the same CDR3. The chain links TRBV4-1 to TRBJ2-1; 10 nucleotides agree with TRBD2. This CDR3 has 17 amino acids. The trim removed 0 bases at V and 4 bases at J, leaving 6 bases unmatched. The germline gives CDR1 MGHRA, CDR2 YSYEKL. CDR3 in amino acids: CASSQDRRTSGYNEQFF. The CDR3, as DNA: TGCGCCAGCAGCCAAGATAGGAGGACTAGCGGTTACAATGAGCAGTTCTTC.

The CDR3 loop is CASSQGGQANEQFF. The CDR3 nucleotides read TGTGCCAGCAGCCAAGGGGGACAGGCCAATGAGCAGTTCTTC. The chain employs TRBV14 and TRBJ2-1, with 8 bases matching TRBD1. This CDR3 contains 14 residues. The J segment lost 6 bases and the V segment lost 1 base, leaving 2 bases of the junction unmatched. From germline, CDR1 is SGHDN and CDR2 FVKESK.

V usage is TRBV6-6 and J usage is TRBJ2-1; 7 bases are a match to TRBD1. Germline CDR1 reads MNHNY; CDR2 reads SVGAGI (reference sequence). V lost 0 bases, J lost 12 bases, and 8 bases stayed unmatched. This CDR3 spans 14 amino acids. This CDR3 reads CASSYSKTGDRQFF. DNA for the CDR3: TGTGCCAGCAGTTACTCGAAAACAGGGGATCGGCAGTTCTTC.

The CDR3 DNA reads as TGTGCCAGCGGGTTGGACAGGGTGACCTATGGCTACACCTTC. This translates into CASGLDRVTYGYTF. V usage is TRBV27 and J usage is TRBJ1-2, with 8 bases matching TRBD1. In germline, CDR1 is MNHEY, CDR2 SMNVEV (reference sequence). Losses at the gene ends were 8 bases for V and 4 bases for J; bases not matched to a gene: 9. The CDR3 spans 14 residues.

V is TRBV5-1 and J is TRBJ2-7, with TRBD2 identical over 8 bases. Unmatched junction bases numbered 9, after V lost 4 bases and J lost 3 bases. CDR1 is SGHRS and CDR2 is YFSETQ in the germline V gene. This CDR3 spans 15 amino acids. CDR3 sequence: CASSPRIAGFYEQYF. The CDR3 DNA follows: TGCGCCAGCAGCCCCCGTATAGCGGGATTCTACGAGCAGTACTTC.

The J gene is TRBJ2-7, the V gene TRBV27; 8 nucleotides align to TRBD1. The junction had 4 bases not matched to a gene; V was cut back by 5 bases and J by 7 bases. Per the germline V gene, CDR1 is MNHEY and CDR2 is SMNVEV (reference sequence). CDR3 length: 12 residues. The CDR3 sequence: CASSAGGQEQYF. CDR3 bases: TGTGCCAGCAGTGCAGGGGGCCAAGAGCAGTACTTC.

The chain uses TRBV27 and TRBJ2-6; D is ambiguous. Trimming took 5 bases from V and 2 from J, leaving 4 bases between them. Germline CDR1 reads MNHEY; CDR2 reads SMNVEV (reference sequence). This CDR3 is 13 amino acids long. The CDR3 loop reads CASSPPGANVLTF. The CDR3 DNA is TGTGCCAGCAGTCCCCCTGGGGCCAACGTCCTGACTTTC.

This rearrangement joins TRBV4-2 to TRBJ1-5; 11 bases are a match to TRBD1. Germline assignment: CDR1 LGHNA and CDR2 YNFKEQ. The CDR3 is 15 residues long. Losses at the gene ends were 2 bases for V and 5 bases for J; bases not matched to a gene: 2. CDR3 bases: TGTGCCAGCAGCCAACCGGACAGGGGGCATCAGCCCCAGCATTTT. Amino acids: CASSQPDRGHQPQHF.

The chain combines TRBV11-3 with TRBJ2-1, with 8 positions matching TRBD2. Germline-derived CDR1 and CDR2 are SGHNT and YENEEA. V shed 1 base, J shed 5 bases, and the junction held 10 bases outside the gene matches. This CDR3 is 17 amino acids long. The CDR3 region is CASSLAGGLVTDNEQFF. The DNA for the CDR3 is TGTGCCAGCAGCTTAGCGGGGGGACTAGTCACCGACAATGAGCAGTTCTTC.

The chain employs TRBV27 and TRBJ2-3; maybe TRBD2 (5 bases). The CDR3 extends over 12 amino acids. With 8 bases removed from V and 5 bases from J, the gap between germline ends came to 11 bases. The germline V gene encodes CDR1 MNHEY and CDR2 SMNVEV (reference sequence). As DNA, the CDR3 is TGTGCCAGCTCCGGCCGGGGAGATACGCAGTATTTT. Its protein is CASSGRGDTQYF.

V is TRBV4-3 and J is TRBJ1-5; D is possibly TRBD1 (6 bases). V was clipped by 4 bases and J by 1 base, with 14 bases between them. This CDR3 is built from 16 residues. Germline-derived CDR1 and CDR2 are LGHNA and YSLEER. The CDR3 region is CASSLGAGRSNQPQHF. As DNA, the CDR3 is TGCGCCAGCAGCCTGGGGGCGGGCAGAAGCAATCAGCCCCAGCATTTT.

V and J are TRBV4-1 and TRBJ2-3, with 13 bases lining up with TRBD2. Germline V gene sequence: CDR1 MGHRA, CDR2 YSYEKL. The J segment lost 5 bases and the V segment lost 3 bases, leaving 5 bases of the junction unmatched. This CDR3 has 16 residues. The CDR3 DNA is TGCGCCAGCAGCCAGGGACTAGCGGGACTTAGAGATACGCAGTATTTT. It encodes CASSQGLAGLRDTQYF.

The chain joins TRBV7-3 to TRBJ2-3; D not resolved. The CDR3 spans 12 residues. Germline-derived CDR1 and CDR2 are SGHTA and FQGTGA. V dropped 5 bases and J dropped 6 bases, with 9 bases sitting between them. In nucleotides, the CDR3 is TGTGCCAGCAGCCGGACCGACGATACGCAGTATTTT. Amino acid sequence: CASSRTDDTQYF.

CDR3 DNA sequence: TGTGCCAGCAGCTCGCGGACAGGCTCAACCTCTGGAAACACCATATATTTT. It translates to CASSSRTGSTSGNTIYF. This rearrangement joins TRBV7-6 to TRBJ1-3; 7 bases match TRBD1. V shed 4 bases and J 0 bases; nucleotides not matched to a gene: 9. The CDR3 length is 17 residues. Per the germline V gene, CDR1 is SGHVS and CDR2 is FNYEAQ. Supplemented by reference TRBV7-6 and TRBJ1-3, the full variable domain reads GAGVSQSPRYKVTKRGQDVALRCDPISGHVSLYWYRQALGQGPEFLTYFNYEAQQDKSGLPNDRFSAERPEGSISTLTIQRTEQRDSAMYRCASSSRTGSTSGNTIYFGEGSWLTVV.

This rearrangement joins TRBV27 to TRBJ2-7; 9 bases agree with TRBD2. V trimming: 4 bases; J trimming: 1 base; junction bases outside the gene matches: 5. Germline loops: CDR1 MNHEY, CDR2 SMNVEV (reference sequence). CDR3 length equals 15 residues. CDR3 sequence reads: CASSSQRGASYEQYF. As DNA, the CDR3 is TGTGCCAGCAGTTCGCAGCGGGGGGCATCCTACGAGCAGTACTTC.

Remarks on this clone: The germline gene is not matched at one end of the junction; a read error may be the cause. This chain links TRBV4-1 with TRBJ2-1; D remains unclear. The CDR3 runs to 12 residues. CDR1 is MGHRA, CDR2 YSYEKL, per germline. CDR3 loop: CASSQVYGGWVF. The CDR3 DNA is TGCGCCAGCAGCCAAGTCTACGGCGGTTGGGTCTTC.

The chain recombines TRBV2 with TRBJ1-3; D possibly corresponds to TRBD1 (5 bases). Germline loops: CDR1 SNHLY, CDR2 FYNNEI. This CDR3 region has 14 residues. Trimming removed 2 bases at V and 4 bases at J, with 9 bases between. The CDR3 coding sequence is TGTGCCAGCAGTGAACGGACACCCGGAAACACCATATATTTT. It is translated as CASSERTPGNTIYF.

The chain combines TRBV9 with TRBJ2-5; 7 bases map to TRBD2. Germline lookup yields CDR1 SGDLS and CDR2 YYNGEE. Trimming removed 3 bases from V and 2 bases from J; junction bases left unmatched: 4. CDR3 length equals 14 residues. The CDR3 loop reads CASSDEAGQETQYF. In DNA, the CDR3 is TGTGCCAGCAGCGACGAAGCGGGACAAGAGACCCAGTACTTC.

CDR3 bases: TGTGCCAGCAGGGGGAGCGATACGCAGTATTTT. Its protein product is CASRGSDTQYF. The V and J genes are TRBV2 and TRBJ2-3, with a weak D call TRBD2 (5 bases). This CDR3 is 11 amino acids long. Germline values: CDR1 SNHLY, CDR2 FYNNEI. Trimming cost V 6 bases and J 6 bases, with 7 bases left between them. The complete variable domain, with remaining parts taken from reference TRBV2 and TRBJ2-3, reads EPEVTQTPSHQVTQMGQEVILRCVPISNHLYFYWYRQILGQKVEFLVSFYNNEISEKSEIFDDQFSVERPDGSNFTLKIRSTKLEDSAMYFCASRGSDTQYFGPGTRLTVL.

The rearrangement links TRBV27 to TRBJ1-1; tentatively, D is TRBD1 (6 bases). V gave up 6 bases and J gave up 0 bases, with 14 bases separating them. CDR3 length: 15 residues. The germline CDR1 and CDR2 sequences are MNHEY and SMNVEV (reference sequence). DNA of the CDR3: TGTGCCAGCAGCTCCAGGACAGAGTTGAACACTGAAGCTTTCTTT. This sequence encodes CASSSRTELNTEAFF.

As concerns this clone: In the same sample, other DNA sequences code for this CDR3. The chain carries TRBV4-3 and TRBJ2-7, with 10 bases fitting TRBD2. The CDR3 extends over 15 amino acids. Germline loops: CDR1 LGHNA, CDR2 YSLEER. The trim removed 3 bases at V and 3 bases at J, leaving 5 bases unmatched. The CDR3 sequence is CASSQVLAGDYEQYF. CDR3 in DNA: TGCGCCAGCAGCCAGGTTCTAGCGGGAGACTACGAGCAGTACTTC.